This TCR beta chain was identified during a study of monozygotic twins with inflammatory bowel disease. Study-level findings and limits: Especially with disease activity, IBD patients shared fewer clonotypes with others than healthy twins did.

TCRdb re-called the 5' RACE reads; every CDR3 protein appears as one record, without DNA. This sample's clone table lists hundreds of thousands of distinct CDR3 sequences. Comments on this clonotype: The antigen remains unidentified.

Blood (about 2.5 ml) was collected from every donor individually. Germline CDR1 reads DFQATT; CDR2 reads SNEGSKA (reference sequence). The CDR3 has 17 residues. The TCR was taken from a human donor with ulcerative colitis or Crohn's disease, or a healthy co-twin of an affected twin (not recorded which). The sequencing input was blood. The chain couples TRBV20-1 to TRBJ2-1; TCRdb gives TRBD2 as the D gene, but with no DNA this cannot be confirmed. This chain's CDR3 is CSARGASGLSSYNEQFF.